This T cell receptor (beta chain) came from a study of CD8+ T cells in alopecia areata. In the study overall: Tofacitinib ran for 6 to 18 months before 6 months off drug.

As regards this clone: Its antigen remains unknown.

cDNA serving as the sequencing template came from extracted, reverse transcribed RNA. Libraries were prepared by immunoSEQ multiplex PCR; TCRdb keeps only in-frame clonotypes and omits some of them. The sample records about 160,000 clones, roughly two thirds being singletons. Study-wide points: Clonality exceeded that of normal scalp in lesional scalp, most notably in alopecia totalis/universalis. Baseline CD8+ expansion's link to response remains uncertain, as there was one nonresponder.

Germline V gene lookup returns CDR1 MGHDK and CDR2 SYGVNS. Between the trimmed V and J ends, which lost 2 bases and 2 bases, there was a span of 7 bases. This CDR3 comprises 13 residues. As for treatment: oral pan-JAK inhibitor, 5-10 mg twice daily. The sequencing here drew on CD4+ T cells sorted from blood, taken at week 4, from a patient treated with tofacitinib. The chain is built from TRBV25-1 and TRBJ2-7; D is ambiguous. The sequence derives from a human donor with alopecia areata. CDR3 region: CASSEGKPYEQYF. In nucleotides, the CDR3 is TGTGCCAGCAGTGAAGGGAAGCCCTACGAGCAGTACTTC.